This T cell receptor beta chain was identified in a study of blood T cell repertoires in COVID-19. About the study: Both acute and convalescent COVID-19 samples were obtained from the United States, Italy and Spain. Sources were T cells, B-cell-depleted T cells, or PBMCs; the material itself was cDNA or gDNA.

Enrolled during active infection, Seattle patients were then followed longitudinally. The germline V and J ends were trimmed by 6 bases and 8 bases, with 25 bases remaining between them. Per germline, CDR1 LNHDA and CDR2 SQIVND (reference sequence). CDR3 length equals 16 residues. Study processing details: Researchers report that nucleated cell counts were estimated from reference gene primer amplification. Assay: immunoSEQ multiplex PCR; the TCRdb copy retains only in-frame clones and omits some. V, J and clone size were drawn from that table, and D and trimming were deduced from the DNA. The sample holds about 170,000 clones, approximately 80% seen once.

The chain has TRBV19 and TRBJ1-2, with a possible D match to TRBD1 (5 bases). Sequenced input: peripheral blood. The sequence came from a woman of 80 years or more with COVID-19, enrolled during active disease. CDR3 region: CASRSAADAGGFGYTF. CDR3 nucleotide sequence: TGTGCCAGTAGGTCAGCGGCCGACGCGGGGGGATTCGGCTACACCTTC.